This is a list of T cell receptor beta chains from one sample in a study of metastatic and nonmetastatic thyroid tumors. Using MiXCR, TCRdb reanalyzed the PCR reads. Among about 36,000 clones, less than 25% were seen once, and the ten largest hold roughly a sixth. Sequenced: blood. The receptors originated from a female donor with papillary thyroid cancer or a benign thyroid nodule (not recorded which). Some clones in this sample may be carry-over from other donors' samples. Both conserved end residues are part of each CDR3. The order of the fields is CDR3 DNA, CDR3 protein, D gene, clone size, V gene, J gene. The D gene is left open where the match is weak. Size is stated for part of the rows, as once, few or many counts, or as a class when the clone is expanded.

TGTGCCAGCAGTCAACAGGGAGGGGAGCAGTTCTTC	CASSQQGGEQFF	NA	NA	TRBV28	TRBJ2-1
TGTGCCAGCAGCCCCTCCGGGGCCCAGTTCTTC	CASSPSGAQFF	NA	many	TRBV11-2	TRBJ2-1
TGTGCTAGTGGTTTGGTACTTGGGCCCTGCTCCTACGAGCAGTACTTC	CASGLVLGPCSYEQYF	NA	NA	TRBV12-5	TRBJ2-7
TGTGCCAGCAGTGGGACTGGGTCCGGAGAGACCCAGTACTTC	CASSGTGSGETQYF	NA	many	TRBV2	TRBJ2-5
TGCGCCAGCAGCTTCCAGGTCCTGCTAGCGGGAGGCCATGATGAGCAGTTCTTC	CASSFQVLLAGGHDEQFF	TRBD2	many	TRBV5-1	TRBJ2-1
TGTGCCAGCAGCTCCGGGACGGTTAACTATGGCTACACCTTC	CASSSGTVNYGYTF	NA	many	TRBV5-8	TRBJ1-2
TGTGCCAGCAGTGAGGAAACAACTATGGTAGATACGCAGTATTTT	CASSEETTMVDTQYF	NA	NA	TRBV25-1	TRBJ2-3
TGTGCCAGCGTGGTGTCACGGCGAGATACGCAGTATTTT	CASVVSRRDTQYF	NA	NA	TRBV6-1	TRBJ2-3
TGTGCCAGCAGGAGACTAGCGGCGGACAATGAGCAGTTCTTC	CASRRLAADNEQFF	TRBD2	medium-sized	TRBV6-1	TRBJ2-1
TGTGCCAGCAGTTGGACAGCGAACACCGGGGAGCTGTTTTTT	CASSWTANTGELFF	NA	many	TRBV12-3/TRBV12-4	TRBJ2-2
TGCAGCGTTGATCCCCTAGGCTCAGCTAACTATGGCTACACCTTC	CSVDPLGSANYGYTF	NA	many	TRBV29-1	TRBJ1-2
TGTGCCAGCAGCCTCCTTATTAATACCGGGGAGCTGTTTTTT	CASSLLINTGELFF	NA	few	TRBV27	TRBJ2-2
TGTGCCACCAGTGATTCGACCGGACAGGGAGCCTACAATGAGCAGTTCTTC	CATSDSTGQGAYNEQFF	TRBD1	NA	TRBV24-1	TRBJ2-1
TGTGCCAGCAGGGCCGGGACATGGTTTTACAATGAGCAGTTCTTC	CASRAGTWFYNEQFF	NA	few	TRBV12-3/TRBV12-4	TRBJ2-1
TGCGCCAGCAAGACAGGGTTGGGCACTGAAGCTTTCTTT	CASKTGLGTEAFF	TRBD1	NA	TRBV5-1	TRBJ1-1
TGTGCCAGCAGTGTTCGGCCAGGCTCTGGAAACACCATATATTTT	CASSVRPGSGNTIYF	NA	few	TRBV6-1	TRBJ1-3
TGTGCCAGCACTTTAGAGGGGACTAGCGGGAGTGGAGAGACCCAGTACTTC	CASTLEGTSGSGETQYF	TRBD2	many	TRBV6-2/TRBV6-3	TRBJ2-5
TGTGCCTGCCAAAAGGAGGGGGTCTATGGCTACACCTTC	CACQKEGVYGYTF	NA	NA	TRBV6-1	TRBJ1-2
TGTGCCAGCAGTCACCCGTGGGAAGGCACCGGGGAGCTGTTTTTT	CASSHPWEGTGELFF	NA	NA	TRBV6-4	TRBJ2-2
TGCGCCAGCAGTGAGTGGGGGGCTTCTGAAGCTTTCTTT	CASSEWGASEAFF	NA	many	TRBV10-1	TRBJ1-1
TGCAGTGCCGAGGGCTCCCTAGGGGCTAACTATGGCTACACCTTC	CSAEGSLGANYGYTF	NA	NA	TRBV20-1	TRBJ1-2
TGTGCCATGAACAGCGGGACAGGGCAATACAATGAGCAGTTCTTC	CAMNSGTGQYNEQFF	TRBD1	many	TRBV10-3	TRBJ2-1
TGTGCCAGCAGTGAGGGCAGTTTAGTTTACGAGCAGTACTTC	CASSEGSLVYEQYF	NA	medium-sized	TRBV6-1	TRBJ2-7
TGTGCCAGCAACGTTTTGATGAACACTGAAGCTTTCTTT	CASNVLMNTEAFF	NA	many	TRBV2	TRBJ1-1
TGTGCCAGCAGGGCAGGGGGCTGGGAAAACACCATATTTTTT	CASRAGGWENTIFF	TRBD1	once	TRBV9	TRBJ1-3
TGTGCCAGCAGCTTAAACTCCCGCGGTGAGCAGTTCTTC	CASSLNSRGEQFF	NA	NA	TRBV7-3	TRBJ2-1
TGTGCCAGCAGACACTCCGGGACAGAATACGAGCAGTACTTC	CASRHSGTEYEQYF	TRBD1	NA	TRBV6-2/TRBV6-3	TRBJ2-7
TGTGCCAGCCTCCCCCGGGACAGACACTACAATGAGCAGTTCTTC	CASLPRDRHYNEQFF	TRBD1	medium-sized	TRBV28	TRBJ2-1
TGCAGCGTTGGGGGGGGAGGGGGGAAGCAGTTCTTC	CSVGGGGGKQFF	NA	many	TRBV29-1	TRBJ2-1
TGTGCCAGCAGTGACTCGAGCACCGGGGAGCTGTTTTTT	CASSDSSTGELFF	NA	many	TRBV6-4	TRBJ2-2
TGTGCCAGCAGCCCCGGGACTACAGCTCCGCATGAGCAGTTCTTC	CASSPGTTAPHEQFF	TRBD2	NA	TRBV11-1	TRBJ2-1
TGCGCCACCTCGGAAGTGGGGGGACGCGAGCAGTACTTC	CATSEVGGREQYF	NA	many	TRBV10-1	TRBJ2-7
TGTGCCAGCAGTTTAAATCCGACAGGGGGGTACCAAGAGACCCAGTACTTC	CASSLNPTGGYQETQYF	TRBD1	few	TRBV27	TRBJ2-5
TGCAGTGCCCTTAGGACAGGCCTCCTGAACACTGAAGCTTTCTTT	CSALRTGLLNTEAFF	TRBD1	NA	TRBV20-1	TRBJ1-1
TGTGCCAGCAGCGACGGACAGGGTCTGAACGAGCAGTACTTC	CASSDGQGLNEQYF	TRBD1	medium-sized	TRBV12-3/TRBV12-4	TRBJ2-7
TGCGCCAGCAGCTTGGCTGGGGGCCTATCCAGGGAGACCCAGTACTTC	CASSLAGGLSRETQYF	NA	many	TRBV5-1	TRBJ2-5
TGTGCCAGCAGCCCAACTAATTTGTGGGGGGATGAGCAGCTCTTC	CASSPTNLWGDEQLF	NA	NA	TRBV11-1	TRBJ2-1
TGTGCCAGCAGTCCGGTGGGGACAGGCTATGGCTACACCTTC	CASSPVGTGYGYTF	TRBD1	NA	TRBV5-8	TRBJ1-2
TGTGCCAGTAGCGACGTGGTGGGACCTTACACCTTC	CASSDVVGPYTF	NA	NA	TRBV19	TRBJ1-2
TGTGCCAGTAGTAGGCGTGGACAGGGGATCGGAAGAACTGAAGCTTTCTTT	CASSRRGQGIGRTEAFF	TRBD1	many	TRBV19	TRBJ1-1
TGTGCAGGTAGTAGGCGTGGACAGGGGATCGGAAGAACTGAAGCTTTCTTT	CAGSRRGQGIGRTEAFF	TRBD1	NA	TRBV19	TRBJ1-1
TGTGCCAGCAGCCAAGATAATTGGGGCACCGGGGAGCTGTTTTTT	CASSQDNWGTGELFF	NA	many	TRBV3-1	TRBJ2-2